The clone carrying this T cell receptor beta chain has a count of ten or more. The antigen is not known. These data come from a study of response to subunit inactivated influenza vaccine. General study points: Seasonal influenza vaccination, on each occasion, was suggested by the authors to recruit few new T cells.

TCRdb used MiXCR to reprocess the RT-PCR reads, holding one entry per CDR3 protein. The sample shows approximately 500,000 distinct CDR3 sequences, roughly 13% of them seen only once. The CDR3 covers 18 residues. Trimming removed 0 bases from V and 6 bases from J; junction bases left unmatched: 13. Germline V gives CDR1 SGHTA, CDR2 FQGNSA. The source was PBMCs from blood, collected about 40 days after vaccination. The V call is TRBV7-2, the J call TRBJ2-4; 8 positions match TRBD2. The clonotype originates from a man between 50 and 59 years old who received an inactivated influenza vaccine. The CDR3 bases are TGTGCCAGCAGCTTAGCTCCCGGGACTAGTGTGTTCGGAAACATTCAGTACTTC. Its protein is CASSLAPGTSVFGNIQYF.